The entry below describes one TCR beta chain. The sample originates from a study of OX40 agonist ivuxolimab in advanced cancers. Only in-frame clones appear in the TCRdb table, and some are missing; sequencing was by immunoSEQ multiplex PCR. The data show about 93,000 clones, about 91% seen once. The CDR3 spans 15 residues. Looked up from germline, CDR1 is PRHDT and CDR2 is FYEKMQ (reference sequence). V shed 5 bases and J shed 5 bases, with 15 bases lying between them. The sequence came from an adult with an advanced solid tumor such as melanoma, head and neck, liver or kidney cancer. The specimen was CD4+ or CD8+ T cells sorted from blood, collected in a trial of the OX40 agonist ivuxolimab. The V gene is TRBV13, the J gene TRBJ2-2; D is unresolved. DNA for the CDR3: TGTGCCAGCAGCCGAGCCGGGCAGGCGACCGGGGAGCTGTTTTTT. Translated, it gives CASSRAGQATGELFF.